These 13 T cell receptor beta chains were all obtained from the same sample, sequenced in a study of CD8 T cells in Susac syndrome. Random-hexamer reverse transcription was applied to roughly 0.5 to 1 ug RNA. TCRdb itself ran the immunoSEQ multiplex PCR reads through MiXCR, one entry per CDR3 protein. The sample consists of some 180,000 distinct CDR3 sequences, roughly 94% of them appearing once. The sample comprised CD4+ T cells from PBMCs. The receptors come from a human donor with Susac syndrome.

Worth noting for this clonotype: The CDR3 does not end in the conserved phenylalanine or tryptophan, so this is likely a read error. V usage is TRBV29-1 and J usage is TRBJ1-1; TRBD1 agrees at 10 bases. Looked up from germline, CDR1 is SQVTM and CDR2 is ANQGSEA. The V and J ends lost 7 bases and 2 bases, in that order; junction bases with no gene match: 1. The length of the CDR3 is 12 residues. CDR3 sequence: CSGDRGNTEAFL. The CDR3 DNA follows: TGCAGCGGGGACAGGGGAAACACTGAAGCTTTCCTT.

The rearrangement links TRBV7-2 to TRBJ1-2; D might be TRBD1 (5 bases). Germline assignment: CDR1 SGHTA and CDR2 FQGNSA. The CDR3 consists of 15 residues. With 1 base removed from V and 7 bases from J, the gap between germline ends came to 16 bases. The CDR3 here is CASSLVFGAGIGYTF. CDR3 DNA sequence: TGTGCCAGCAGCTTAGTTTTTGGGGCAGGGATTGGCTACACCTTC. Supplemented by reference TRBV7-2 and TRBJ1-2, the full variable domain reads GAGVSQSPSNKVTEKGKDVELRCDPISGHTALYWYRQSLGQGLEFLIYFQGNSAPDKSGLPSDRFSAERTGGSVSTLTIQRTQQEDSAVYLCASSLVFGAGIGYTFGSGTRLTVV.

This sequence joins TRBV7-2 and TRBJ2-3, with D tentatively TRBD1 (5 bases). Trimming removed 5 bases at V and 6 bases at J, with 9 bases between. The germline V gene encodes CDR1 SGHTA and CDR2 FQGNSA. CDR3 length equals 12 residues. CDR3 bases: TGTGCCAGCAGCCGACAGAGGGATACGCAGTATTTT. Amino acid sequence: CASSRQRDTQYF.

This sequence joins TRBV7-9 and TRBJ2-7, with D hard to call. Trimming took 8 bases from V and 2 from J, leaving 16 bases between them. The germline gives CDR1 SEHNR, CDR2 FQNEAQ (reference sequence). The CDR3 consists of 14 residues. As DNA, the CDR3 is TGTGCCAGCGCTCAGAACCTAGAAACCTACGAGCAGTACTTC. Protein product: CASAQNLETYEQYF.

The rearrangement uses TRBV4-3 and TRBJ1-2, with D uncertain. The CDR3 totals 14 residues. Germline V lookup: CDR1 LGHNA, CDR2 YSLEER. Trimming pared 0 bases from V and 4 bases from J, leaving 9 bases between. CDR3 in DNA: TGCGCCAGCAGCCAAGATAAAGGGCTCTATGGCTACACCTTC. It is translated as CASSQDKGLYGYTF.

The chain uses TRBV5-1 and TRBJ2-3; 8 bases agree with TRBD2. Germline V gene data show CDR1 as SGHRS and CDR2 as YFSETQ. V shed 0 bases, J shed 2 bases, and the junction held 5 bases outside the gene matches. This CDR3 comprises 16 residues. In nucleotides, the CDR3 is TGCGCCAGCAGCTTGGGGCTAGCGGGCCTCACAGATACGCAGTATTTT. Translated, it gives CASSLGLAGLTDTQYF.

This chain links TRBV5-1 with TRBJ2-2; TRBD1 aligns across 7 bases. Germline trimming cut 2 bases from V and 0 bases from J; bases unmatched to any gene: 7. The CDR3 is 17 residues long. Germline V gives CDR1 SGHRS, CDR2 YFSETQ. The CDR3 spells CASSFAPRGTNTGELFF. The CDR3 region has the DNA TGCGCCAGCAGCTTCGCCCCCAGGGGGACGAACACCGGGGAGCTGTTTTTT.

V usage is TRBV5-4 and J usage is TRBJ2-7, with D unresolved. The CDR3 length is 16 residues. From germline, CDR1 is SGHNT and CDR2 YYREEE (reference sequence). Trimming took 4 bases from V and 0 from J, leaving 17 bases between them. Here the CDR3 reads CASSPVARTSSYEQYF. CDR3 DNA: TGTGCCAGCAGCCCAGTGGCGCGGACGAGCTCCTACGAGCAGTACTTC.

This chain uses TRBV25-1 with TRBJ1-1; D remains unclear. The CDR3 consists of 12 residues. The germline gives CDR1 MGHDK, CDR2 SYGVNS. Trimming took off 8 bases at V and 5 bases at J, with 12 bases between the two ends. CDR3 sequence (DNA): TGTGCCAGCGGTCGGAGAACGACTGAAGCTTTCTTT. This translates into CASGRRTTEAFF.

The rearrangement joins TRBV20-1 to TRBJ1-5; unclear D gene. Germline V gene sequence: CDR1 DFQATT, CDR2 SNEGSKA (reference sequence). Trimming cost V 4 bases and J 7 bases, with 20 bases left between them. The CDR3 consists of 15 residues. For the CDR3, the DNA is TGCAGTGCTACCCGGGTTGGAGTGGGTGGCCAGCCCCAGCATTTT. This gives the protein CSATRVGVGGQPQHF.

The chain is built from TRBV29-1 and TRBJ2-7, with D perhaps given as TRBD1 or TRBD2 (7 bases each). The CDR3 runs to 12 residues. The ends were cut back, 5 bases at V and 7 bases at J, with 15 bases in the middle. CDR1 is SQVTM and CDR2 is ANQGSEA in the germline V gene. The CDR3 region has the DNA TGCAGCGTTAACTCAGGGGGGGGTGAGCAGTACTTC. Residues: CSVNSGGGEQYF.

V is TRBV6-5 and J is TRBJ1-1; D not resolved. Trimming removed 6 bases from V and 0 bases from J, with 14 bases in between. The CDR3 is 15 amino acids. Germline V gene lookup returns CDR1 MNHEY and CDR2 SVGAGI. The CDR3 DNA reads TGTGCCAGCAGCCCTACTTGGAGCTTGAACACTGAAGCTTTCTTT. Translating it yields CASSPTWSLNTEAFF.

This clonotype was seen only once. V usage is TRBV25-1 and J usage is TRBJ2-5; perhaps TRBD1 as D (8 bases). Germline CDR1 reads MGHDK; CDR2 reads SYGVNS. The V and J ends lost 6 bases and 2 bases respectively, with 19 bases between them. This CDR3 is built from 16 residues. The CDR3 DNA reads TGTGCCAGCAGGACATTGGGGGGGACAGGACAAGAGACCCAGTACTTC. Translation: CASRTLGGTGQETQYF.